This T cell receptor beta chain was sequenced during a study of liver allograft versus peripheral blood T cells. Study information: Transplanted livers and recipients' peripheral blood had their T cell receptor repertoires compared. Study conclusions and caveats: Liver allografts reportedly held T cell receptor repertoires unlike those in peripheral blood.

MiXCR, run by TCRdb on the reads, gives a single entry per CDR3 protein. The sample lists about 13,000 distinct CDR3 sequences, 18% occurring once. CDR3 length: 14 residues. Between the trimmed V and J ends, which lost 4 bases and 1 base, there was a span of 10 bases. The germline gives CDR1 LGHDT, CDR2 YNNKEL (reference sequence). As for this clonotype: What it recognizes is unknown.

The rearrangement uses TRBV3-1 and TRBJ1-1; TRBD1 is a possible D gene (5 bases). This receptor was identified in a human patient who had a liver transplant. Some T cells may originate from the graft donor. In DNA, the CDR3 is TGTGCCAGCAGCCCATGGGGGGAGAACACTGAAGCTTTCTTT. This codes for CASSPWGENTEAFF.